This T cell receptor (beta chain) was identified in a study of blood T cell repertoires in COVID-19. Libraries were prepared by immunoSEQ multiplex PCR; TCRdb keeps only in-frame clonotypes and omits some of them. This table holds about 88,000 clones, around 78% found once. The ends were cut back, 0 bases at V and 1 base at J, with 8 bases in the middle. The CDR3 spans 14 residues. Germline V lookup: CDR1 SGHRS, CDR2 YFSETQ. Sequencing input: peripheral blood. The J gene is TRBJ2-7, the V gene TRBV5-1, with unresolved D. This TCR came from a human donor in a cohort sampled during active COVID-19. CDR3 protein: CASSLGRQSYEQYF. As DNA, the CDR3 is TGCGCCAGCAGCTTGGGCAGGCAGTCCTACGAGCAGTACTTC.